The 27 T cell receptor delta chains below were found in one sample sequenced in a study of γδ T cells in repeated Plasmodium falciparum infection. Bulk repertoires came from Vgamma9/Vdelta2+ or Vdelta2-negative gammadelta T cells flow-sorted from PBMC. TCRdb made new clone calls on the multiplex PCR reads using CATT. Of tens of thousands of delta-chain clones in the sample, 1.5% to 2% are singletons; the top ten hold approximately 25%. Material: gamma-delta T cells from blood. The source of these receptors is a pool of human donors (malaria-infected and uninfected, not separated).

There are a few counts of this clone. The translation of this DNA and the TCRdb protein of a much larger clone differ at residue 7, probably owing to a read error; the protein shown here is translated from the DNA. CDR3 sequence (DNA): TGTGCTCTTGGGCGTCTCCGTCCTTTATTGGGGATCCCCATGTACACCGATAAACTCATCTTT. Amino acids: CALGRLRPLLGIPMYTDKLIF. The chain uses TRDV1 and TRDJ1; the D gene is possibly TRDD3 (6 bases). No J segment appears in TCRdb, so it was assigned here by matching the sequence to germline. V was clipped by 5 bases and J by 0 bases, with 31 bases between them. CDR1 and CDR2 from the germline V gene are TSWWSYY and QGS. This CDR3 comprises 21 residues.

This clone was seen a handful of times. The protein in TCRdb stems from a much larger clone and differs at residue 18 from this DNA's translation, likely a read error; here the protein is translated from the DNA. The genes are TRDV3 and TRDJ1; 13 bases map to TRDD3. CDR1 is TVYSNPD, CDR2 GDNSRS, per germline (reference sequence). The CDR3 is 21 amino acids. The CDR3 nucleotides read TGTGCCTTTTCCGTCCTCTTTTACTGGGGGATACGCGAGTCTTACACCGATATACTCATCTTT. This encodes CAFSVLFYWGIRESYTDILIF.

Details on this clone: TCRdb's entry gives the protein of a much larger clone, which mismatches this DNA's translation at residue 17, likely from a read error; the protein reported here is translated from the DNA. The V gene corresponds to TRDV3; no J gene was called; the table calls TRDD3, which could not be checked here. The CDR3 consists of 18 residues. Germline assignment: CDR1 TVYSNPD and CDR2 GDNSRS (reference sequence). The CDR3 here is CALAFRPYWGAYTDKLTF. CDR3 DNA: TGTGCCCTGGCCTTCCGGCCCTACTGGGGGGCCTACACCGATAAACTCACCTTT.

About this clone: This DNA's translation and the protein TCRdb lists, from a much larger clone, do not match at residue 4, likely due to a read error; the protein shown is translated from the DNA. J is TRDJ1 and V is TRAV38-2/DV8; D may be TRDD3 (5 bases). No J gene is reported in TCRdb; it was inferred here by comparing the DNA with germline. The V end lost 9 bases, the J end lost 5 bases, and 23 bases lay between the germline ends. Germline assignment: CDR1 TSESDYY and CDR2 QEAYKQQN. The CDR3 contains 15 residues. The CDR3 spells CASTRGIRRADKLIF. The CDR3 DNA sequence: TGTGCTTCGACCCGTGGGATCCGGCGGGCTGATAAACTCATCTTT.

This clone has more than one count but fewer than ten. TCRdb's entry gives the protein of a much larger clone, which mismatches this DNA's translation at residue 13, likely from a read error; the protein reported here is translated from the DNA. CDR3: CACSLSGFTGGAEKLIF. CDR3 coding DNA: TGTGCCTGTTCCTTGTCTGGCTTCACCGGCGGGGCCGAGAAACTCATCTTT. The rearrangement links TRDV2 to TRDJ1, with D hard to call. In the absence of a J gene in TCRdb, the DNA was matched to germline to assign it here. CDR3 length: 17 amino acids. The germline gives CDR1 GEAIGNYY, CDR2 EKD.

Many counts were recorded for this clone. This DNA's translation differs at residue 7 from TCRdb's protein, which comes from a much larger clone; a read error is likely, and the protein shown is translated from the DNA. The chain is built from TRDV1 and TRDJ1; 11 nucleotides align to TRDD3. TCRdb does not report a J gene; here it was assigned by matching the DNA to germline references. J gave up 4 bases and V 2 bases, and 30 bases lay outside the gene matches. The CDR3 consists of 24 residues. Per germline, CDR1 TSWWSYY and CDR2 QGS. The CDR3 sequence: CALGETVVRNDLIVLGDNHDKLIF. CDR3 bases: TGTGCTCTTGGGGAAACTGTGGTTCGGAATGACCTAATCGTACTGGGGGATAATCACGATAAACTCATCTTT.

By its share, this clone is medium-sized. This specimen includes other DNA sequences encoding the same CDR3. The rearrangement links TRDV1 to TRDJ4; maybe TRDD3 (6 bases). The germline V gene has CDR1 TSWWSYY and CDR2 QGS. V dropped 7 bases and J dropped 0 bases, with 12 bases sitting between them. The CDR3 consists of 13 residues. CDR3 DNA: TGTGCTCTTGAGTCGCGATACGCCAGACCCCTGATCTTT. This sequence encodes CALESRYARPLIF.

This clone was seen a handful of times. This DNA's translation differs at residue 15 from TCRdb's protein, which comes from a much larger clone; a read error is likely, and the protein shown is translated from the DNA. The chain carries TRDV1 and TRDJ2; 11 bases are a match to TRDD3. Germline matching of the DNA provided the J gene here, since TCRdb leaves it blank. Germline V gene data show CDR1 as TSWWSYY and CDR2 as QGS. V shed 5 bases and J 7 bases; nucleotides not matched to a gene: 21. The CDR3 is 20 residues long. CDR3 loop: CALGPPRLFSWGIQLAQLFF. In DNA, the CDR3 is TGTGCTCTTGGGCCTCCGCGATTATTCTCCTGGGGGATACAGCTAGCACAACTCTTCTTT.

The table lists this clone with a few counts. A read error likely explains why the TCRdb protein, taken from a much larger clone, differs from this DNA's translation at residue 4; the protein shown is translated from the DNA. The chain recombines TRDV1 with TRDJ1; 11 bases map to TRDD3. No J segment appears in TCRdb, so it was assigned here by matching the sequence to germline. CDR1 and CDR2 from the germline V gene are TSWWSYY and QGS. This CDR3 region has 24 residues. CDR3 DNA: TGTGCTCTTAGGGAACGTACCTACCCCGGGAGATGGGGGATACGCCCATTGTACACCGATAAACTCATCTTT. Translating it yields CALRERTYPGRWGIRPLYTDKLIF.

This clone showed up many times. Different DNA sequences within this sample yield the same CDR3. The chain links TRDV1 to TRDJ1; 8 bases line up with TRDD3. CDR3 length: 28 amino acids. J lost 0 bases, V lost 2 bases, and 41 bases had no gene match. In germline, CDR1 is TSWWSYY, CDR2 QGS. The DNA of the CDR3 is TGTGCTCTTGGGGAAAGTGGAGGGGACTTGCATCTCAAATCTTTACTGGGGGTTCACACCCCGTACACCGATAAACTCATCTTT. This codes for CALGESGGDLHLKSLLGVHTPYTDKLIF.

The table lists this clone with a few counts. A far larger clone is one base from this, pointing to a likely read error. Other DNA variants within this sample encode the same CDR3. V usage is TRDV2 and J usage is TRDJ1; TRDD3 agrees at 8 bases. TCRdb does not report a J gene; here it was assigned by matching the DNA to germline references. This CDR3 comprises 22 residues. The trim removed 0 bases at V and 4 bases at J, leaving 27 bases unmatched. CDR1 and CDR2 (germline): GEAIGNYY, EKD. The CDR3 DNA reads TGTGCCTGTGACACCGTCTTAACTGGGGGGTACGCTAAGAAAAAGCATAGCGATAAACTCATCTTT. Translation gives CACDTVLTGGYAKKKHSDKLIF.

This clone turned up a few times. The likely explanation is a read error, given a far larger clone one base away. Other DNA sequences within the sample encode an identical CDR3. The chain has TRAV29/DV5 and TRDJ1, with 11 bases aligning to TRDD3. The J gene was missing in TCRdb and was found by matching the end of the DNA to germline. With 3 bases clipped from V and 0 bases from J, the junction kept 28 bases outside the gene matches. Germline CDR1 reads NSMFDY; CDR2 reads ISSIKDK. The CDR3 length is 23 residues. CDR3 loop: CAAIFLLGGSGGYRFLYTDKLIF. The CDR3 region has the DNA TGTGCAGCAATATTCCTACTGGGGGGCTCTGGGGGATACCGATTTTTGTACACCGATAAACTCATCTTT. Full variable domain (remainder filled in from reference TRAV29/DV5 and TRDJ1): DQQVKQNSPSLSVQEGRISILNCDYTNSMFDYFLWYKKYPAEGPTFLISISSIKDKNEDGRFTVFLNKSAKHLSLHIVPSQPGDSAVYFCAAIFLLGGSGGYRFLYTDKLIFGKGTRVTVEP.

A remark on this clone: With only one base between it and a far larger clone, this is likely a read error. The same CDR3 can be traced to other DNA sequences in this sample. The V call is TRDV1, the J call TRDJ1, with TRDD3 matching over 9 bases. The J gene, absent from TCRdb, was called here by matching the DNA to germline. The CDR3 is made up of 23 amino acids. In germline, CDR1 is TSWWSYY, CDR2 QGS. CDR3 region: CALGELVIFSNQGGYLWTDKLIF. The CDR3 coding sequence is TGCGCTCTTGGGGAACTCGTTATATTCTCAAATCAAGGGGGATACCTTTGGACCGATAAACTCATCTTT.

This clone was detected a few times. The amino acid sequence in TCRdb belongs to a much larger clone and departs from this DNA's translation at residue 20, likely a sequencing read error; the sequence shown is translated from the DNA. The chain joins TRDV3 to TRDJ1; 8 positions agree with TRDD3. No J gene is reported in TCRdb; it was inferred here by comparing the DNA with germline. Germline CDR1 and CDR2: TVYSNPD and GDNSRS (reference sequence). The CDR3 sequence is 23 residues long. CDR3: CAFISRAYINSYWGSRYTDRLIF. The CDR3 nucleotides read TGTGCCTTTATCTCTCGCGCCTACATCAATTCTTACTGGGGGTCCCGGTACACCGATAGACTCATCTTT.

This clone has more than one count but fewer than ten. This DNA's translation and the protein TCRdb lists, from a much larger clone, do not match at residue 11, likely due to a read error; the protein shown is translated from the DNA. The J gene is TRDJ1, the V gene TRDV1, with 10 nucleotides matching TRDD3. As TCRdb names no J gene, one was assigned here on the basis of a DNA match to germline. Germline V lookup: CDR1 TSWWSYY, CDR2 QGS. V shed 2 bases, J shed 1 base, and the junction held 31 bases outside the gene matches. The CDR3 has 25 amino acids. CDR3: CALGEILTLPFPLAGGYGVTDKLIF. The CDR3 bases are TGTGCTCTTGGGGAAATTTTAACTCTCCCGTTTCCCCTAGCTGGGGGATATGGGGTCACCGATAAACTCATCTTT.

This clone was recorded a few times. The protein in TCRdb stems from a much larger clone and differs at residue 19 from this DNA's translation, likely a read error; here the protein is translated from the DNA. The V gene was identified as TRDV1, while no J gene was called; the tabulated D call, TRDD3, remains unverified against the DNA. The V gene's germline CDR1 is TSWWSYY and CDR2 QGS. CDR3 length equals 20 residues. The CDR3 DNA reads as TGTGCTCTTGGGGAACTAAGAATCTACCTAGGATACGCTAGTAGGGGACCCCTGACCTTT. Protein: CALGELRIYLGYASRGPLTF.

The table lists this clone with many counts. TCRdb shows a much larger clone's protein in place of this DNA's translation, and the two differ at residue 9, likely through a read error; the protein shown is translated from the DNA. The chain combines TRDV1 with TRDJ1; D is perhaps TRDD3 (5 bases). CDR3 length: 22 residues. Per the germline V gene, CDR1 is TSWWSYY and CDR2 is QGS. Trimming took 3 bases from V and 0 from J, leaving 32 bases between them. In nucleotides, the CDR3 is TGTGCTCTTGGGGACCCTTGGCCCCGTCTTCTACGTACCGGGGAGTACACCGATAAACTCATCTTT. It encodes CALGDPWPRLLRTGEYTDKLIF.

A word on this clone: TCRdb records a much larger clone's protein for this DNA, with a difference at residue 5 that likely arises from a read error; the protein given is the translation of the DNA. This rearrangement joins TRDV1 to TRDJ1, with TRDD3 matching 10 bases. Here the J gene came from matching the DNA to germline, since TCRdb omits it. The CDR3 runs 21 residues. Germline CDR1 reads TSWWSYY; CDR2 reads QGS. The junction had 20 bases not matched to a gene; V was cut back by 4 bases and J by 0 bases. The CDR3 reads CALGGLCRVGTGGFYTDKLIF. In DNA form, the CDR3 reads TGTGCTCTTGGGGGACTCTGCCGTGTTGGGACTGGGGGATTCTACACCGATAAACTCATCTTT.

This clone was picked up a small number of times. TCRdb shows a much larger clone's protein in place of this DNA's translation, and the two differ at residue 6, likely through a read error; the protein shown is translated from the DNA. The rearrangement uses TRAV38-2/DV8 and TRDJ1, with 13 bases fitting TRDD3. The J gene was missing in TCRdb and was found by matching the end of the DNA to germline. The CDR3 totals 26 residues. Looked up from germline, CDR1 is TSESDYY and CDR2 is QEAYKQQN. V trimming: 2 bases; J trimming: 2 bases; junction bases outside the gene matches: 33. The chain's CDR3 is CAYRRSPLPTLVPYWGIRVGTDKLIF. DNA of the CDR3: TGTGCTTATAGGAGAAGCCCCCTTCCTACACTAGTCCCTTACTGGGGGATACGCGTGGGGACCGATAAACTCATCTTT.

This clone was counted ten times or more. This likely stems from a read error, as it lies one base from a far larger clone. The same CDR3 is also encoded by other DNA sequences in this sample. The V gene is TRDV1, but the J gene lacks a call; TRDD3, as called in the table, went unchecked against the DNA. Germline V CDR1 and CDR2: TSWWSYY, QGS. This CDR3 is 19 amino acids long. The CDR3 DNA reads TGTGCTCTTTTTCCTACTGTTGGGGGATATTTAGCCTTGACAGCACAGCTCTTCTTT. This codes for CALFPTVGGYLALTAQLFF.

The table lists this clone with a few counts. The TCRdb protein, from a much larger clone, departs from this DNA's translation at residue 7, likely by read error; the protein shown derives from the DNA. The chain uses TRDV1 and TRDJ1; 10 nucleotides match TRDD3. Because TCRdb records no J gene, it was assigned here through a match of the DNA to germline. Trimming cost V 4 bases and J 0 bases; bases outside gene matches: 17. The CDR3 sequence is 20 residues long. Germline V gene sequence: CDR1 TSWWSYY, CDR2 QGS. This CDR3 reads CALGGGLPYWGMTYTDKLIF. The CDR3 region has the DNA TGTGCTCTTGGGGGCGGCCTCCCGTACTGGGGGATGACGTACACCGATAAACTCATCTTT.

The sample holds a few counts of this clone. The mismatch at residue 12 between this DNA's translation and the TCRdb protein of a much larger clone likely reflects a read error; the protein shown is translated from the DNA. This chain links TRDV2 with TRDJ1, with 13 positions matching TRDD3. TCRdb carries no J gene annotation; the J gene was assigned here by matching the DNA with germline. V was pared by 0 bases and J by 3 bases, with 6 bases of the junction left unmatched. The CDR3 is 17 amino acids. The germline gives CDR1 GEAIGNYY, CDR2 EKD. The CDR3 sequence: CACDTVSTGGYADKLIF. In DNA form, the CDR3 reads TGTGCCTGTGACACCGTAAGTACTGGGGGATACGCCGATAAACTCATCTTT.

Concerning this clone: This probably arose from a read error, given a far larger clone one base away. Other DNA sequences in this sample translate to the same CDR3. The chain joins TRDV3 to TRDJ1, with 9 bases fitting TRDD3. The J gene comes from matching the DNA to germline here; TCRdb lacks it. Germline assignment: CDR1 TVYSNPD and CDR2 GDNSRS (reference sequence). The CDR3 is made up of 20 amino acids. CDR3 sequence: CAFARVGAEGIRMYTDKLIF. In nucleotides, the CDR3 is TGCGCCTTTGCTAGGGTGGGAGCTGAGGGGATACGGATGTACACCGATAAACTCATCTTT.

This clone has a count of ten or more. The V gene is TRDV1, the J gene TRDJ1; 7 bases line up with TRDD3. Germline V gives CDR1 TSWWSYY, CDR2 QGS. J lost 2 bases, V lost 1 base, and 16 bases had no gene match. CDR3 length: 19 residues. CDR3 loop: CALGERIPPHRLGTDKLIF. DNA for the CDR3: TGTGCTCTTGGGGAACGGATCCCTCCCCACCGACTGGGGACCGATAAACTCATCTTT.

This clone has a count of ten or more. The CDR3 DNA reads TGTGCTCTTGGGGTCCGCGGACTCGGGGATACAACCGATAAACTCATCTTT. Amino acid sequence: CALGVRGLGDTTDKLIF. The chain is built from TRDV1 and TRDJ1; 8 bases map to TRDD3. There are 17 residues in the CDR3. Germline lookup yields CDR1 TSWWSYY and CDR2 QGS. V was pared by 4 bases and J by 2 bases, with 12 bases of the junction left unmatched.

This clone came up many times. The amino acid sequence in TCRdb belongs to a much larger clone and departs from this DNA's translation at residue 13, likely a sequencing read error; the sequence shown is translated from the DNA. This chain's CDR3 is CACDTVGDLGSWGTRQMFF. The CDR3, as DNA: TGTGCCTGTGACACCGTTGGGGATCTAGGCTCCTGGGGCACCCGACAGATGTTTTTC. V and J are TRDV2 and TRDJ3; D perhaps matches TRDD3 (6 bases). Here the J gene came from matching the DNA to germline, since TCRdb omits it. This CDR3 is built from 19 residues. From germline, CDR1 is GEAIGNYY and CDR2 EKD.

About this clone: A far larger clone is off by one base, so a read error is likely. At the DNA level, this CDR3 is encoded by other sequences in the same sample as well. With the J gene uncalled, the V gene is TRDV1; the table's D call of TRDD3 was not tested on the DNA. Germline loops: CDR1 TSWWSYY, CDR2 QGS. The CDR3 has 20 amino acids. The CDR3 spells CALGDLSRGRLWTGGCRLIF. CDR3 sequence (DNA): TGTGCTCTTGGGGACCTAAGTAGGGGGCGTTTATGGACTGGGGGATGTAGGCTTATCTTT.